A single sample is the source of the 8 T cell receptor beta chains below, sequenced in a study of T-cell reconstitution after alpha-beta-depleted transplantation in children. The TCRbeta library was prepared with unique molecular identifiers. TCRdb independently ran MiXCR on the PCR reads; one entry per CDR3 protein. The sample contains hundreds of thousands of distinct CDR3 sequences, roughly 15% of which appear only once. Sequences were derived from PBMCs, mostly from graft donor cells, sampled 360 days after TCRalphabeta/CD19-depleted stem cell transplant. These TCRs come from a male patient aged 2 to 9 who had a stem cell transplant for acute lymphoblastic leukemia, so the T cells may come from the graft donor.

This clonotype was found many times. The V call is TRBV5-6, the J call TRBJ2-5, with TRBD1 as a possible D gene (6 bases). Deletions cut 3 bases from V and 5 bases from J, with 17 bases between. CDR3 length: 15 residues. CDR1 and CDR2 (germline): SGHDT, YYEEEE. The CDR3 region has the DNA TGTGCCAGCAGCTCACAGGGCCCTCAATGGGAGACCCAGTACTTC. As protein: CASSSQGPQWETQYF.

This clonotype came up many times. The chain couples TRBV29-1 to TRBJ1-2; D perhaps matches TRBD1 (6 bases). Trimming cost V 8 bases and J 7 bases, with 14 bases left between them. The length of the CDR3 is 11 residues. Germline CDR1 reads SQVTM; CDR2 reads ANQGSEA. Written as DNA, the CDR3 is TGCAGCACGAGGGGGAGTACTGGCTACACCTTC. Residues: CSTRGSTGYTF.

The CDR3 sequence: CAWTQTLGHPEAFF. The CDR3 coding sequence is TGTGCCTGGACCCAAACCCTGGGACACCCTGAAGCTTTCTTT. V and J are TRBV30 and TRBJ1-1; the D gene is possibly TRBD1 (6 bases). CDR1 GTSNPN and CDR2 SVGIG come from the germline V gene (reference sequence). Trimming pared 4 bases from V and 6 bases from J, leaving 18 bases between. This CDR3 has 14 amino acids.

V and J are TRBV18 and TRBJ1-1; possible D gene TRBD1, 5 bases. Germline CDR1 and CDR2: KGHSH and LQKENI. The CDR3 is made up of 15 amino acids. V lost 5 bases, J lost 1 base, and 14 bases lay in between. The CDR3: CASSTTGDQNTEAFF. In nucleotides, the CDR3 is TGTGCCAGCTCAACCACGGGGGACCAGAACACTGAAGCTTTCTTT. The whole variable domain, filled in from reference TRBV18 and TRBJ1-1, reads NAGVMQNPRHLVRRRGQEARLRCSPMKGHSHVYWYRQLPEEGLKFMVYLQKENIIDESGMPKERFSAEFPKEGPSILRIQQVVRGDSAAYFCASSTTGDQNTEAFFGQGTRLTVV.

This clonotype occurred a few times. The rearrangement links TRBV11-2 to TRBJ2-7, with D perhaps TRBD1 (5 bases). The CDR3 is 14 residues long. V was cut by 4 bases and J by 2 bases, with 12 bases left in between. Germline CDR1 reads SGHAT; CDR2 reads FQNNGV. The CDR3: CASSSRVRAYEQYF. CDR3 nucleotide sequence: TGTGCCAGCAGCTCCAGGGTGCGCGCCTACGAGCAGTACTTC.

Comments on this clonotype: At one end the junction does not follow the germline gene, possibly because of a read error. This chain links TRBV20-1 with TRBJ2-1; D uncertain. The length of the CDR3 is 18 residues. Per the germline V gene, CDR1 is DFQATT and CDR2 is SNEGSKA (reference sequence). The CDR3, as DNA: TGCTGTGCTAGTCGGCCGGATAAGGTCCCTTTCTCCTACAATGAGCAGTTCTTC. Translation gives CCASRPDKVPFSYNEQFF.

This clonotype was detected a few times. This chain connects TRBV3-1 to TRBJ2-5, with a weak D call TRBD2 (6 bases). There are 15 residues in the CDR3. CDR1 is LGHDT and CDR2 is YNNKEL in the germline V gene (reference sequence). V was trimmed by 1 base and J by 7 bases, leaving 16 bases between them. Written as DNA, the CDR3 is TGTGCCAGCAGCCAAGGGCCGATAGCGGAAGGGACCCAGTACTTC. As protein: CASSQGPIAEGTQYF.

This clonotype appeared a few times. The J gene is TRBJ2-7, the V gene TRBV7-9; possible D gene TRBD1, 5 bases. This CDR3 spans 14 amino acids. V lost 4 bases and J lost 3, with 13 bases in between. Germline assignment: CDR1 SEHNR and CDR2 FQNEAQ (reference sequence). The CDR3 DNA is TGTGCCAGCAGCTCCAGGGCCCCCATCTACGAGCAGTACTTC. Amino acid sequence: CASSSRAPIYEQYF.